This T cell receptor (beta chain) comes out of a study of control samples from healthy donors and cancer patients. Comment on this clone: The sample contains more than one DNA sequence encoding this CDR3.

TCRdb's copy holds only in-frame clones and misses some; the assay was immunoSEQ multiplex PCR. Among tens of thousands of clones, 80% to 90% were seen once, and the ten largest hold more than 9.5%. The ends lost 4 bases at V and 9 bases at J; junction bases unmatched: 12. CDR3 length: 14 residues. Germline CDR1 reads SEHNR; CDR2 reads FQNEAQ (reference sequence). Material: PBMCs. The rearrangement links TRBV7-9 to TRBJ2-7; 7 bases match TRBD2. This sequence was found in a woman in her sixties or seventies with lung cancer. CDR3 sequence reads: CASSSPTSVRGQYF. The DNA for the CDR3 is TGTGCCAGCAGCTCTCCTACTAGCGTGCGCGGGCAGTACTTC.